Described below is a single T cell receptor beta chain sequence and its context. These data come from a study of shared clonotypes between healthy human individuals. Only in-frame clones appear in the TCRdb table, and some are missing; sequencing was by immunoSEQ multiplex PCR. The table includes about 510,000 clones, about 75% detected once. This clonotype was obtained from a woman between 40 and 50 years old in good health. Some clones in this sample may be carry-over from other donors' samples. Material for sequencing was PBMCs.

The CDR3 sequence is CASSLAPTSNTEAFF. The CDR3 bases are TGTGCCAGCAGCTTAGCCCCGACATCCAACACTGAAGCTTTCTTT. This chain joins TRBV7-2 and TRBJ1-1; D gene unclear. Trimming pared 0 bases from V and 2 bases from J, leaving 10 bases between. Per the germline V gene, CDR1 is SGHTA and CDR2 is FQGNSA. CDR3 length: 15 amino acids.